A single sample gave rise to the 28 T cell receptor beta chains below, sequenced in a study of shared clonotypes between healthy human individuals. Assay: immunoSEQ multiplex PCR; the TCRdb copy retains only in-frame clones and omits some. Of roughly 1 million clones in the sample, 70% to 80% were seen once. Material for sequencing was memory CD4+ T cells sorted from blood. Described subset: CD45RA-negative fraction. Receptors originate from a man in his late teens or twenties in good health.

Details on this clone: A much larger clone differs from this one at a single base, so this may be a read error. The chain combines TRBV9 with TRBJ2-2, with D unclear. Germline CDR1 reads SGDLS; CDR2 reads YYNGEE. The CDR3 spans 14 residues. V lost 4 bases, J lost 3 bases, and 10 bases lay in between. The CDR3 loop reads CASSPFGDTGELFF. The CDR3 DNA reads TGTGCCAGCAGCCCCTTTGGGGACACCGGGGAGCTGTTTTTT.

The J gene is TRBJ1-3, the V gene TRBV6-5; D is unresolved. There are 15 residues in the CDR3. Trimming stripped 6 bases from V and 4 bases from J, with 16 bases between. Germline V gene sequence: CDR1 MNHEY, CDR2 SVGAGI. The CDR3 here is CASSPGWSEGNTIYF. The CDR3 DNA reads TGTGCCAGCAGCCCCGGCTGGAGCGAAGGAAACACCATATATTTT.

The genes are TRBV19 and TRBJ2-4; no definite D call. V was pared by 4 bases and J by 0 bases, with 16 bases between. The germline V gene has CDR1 LNHDA and CDR2 SQIVND (reference sequence). The length of the CDR3 is 17 residues. This chain's CDR3 is CASSTPEPPRAKNIQYF. The CDR3 DNA follows: TGTGCCAGTAGTACGCCCGAGCCCCCCCGAGCCAAAAACATTCAGTACTTC.

This clone showed up just once. The chain couples TRBV28 to TRBJ2-2; D gene ambiguous. V shed 8 bases and J shed 2 bases, with 12 bases lying between them. There are 14 residues in the CDR3. Germline V gives CDR1 MDHEN, CDR2 SYDVKM. For the CDR3, the DNA is TGTGCCAGCCGCCCCAACGCCAACACCGGGGAGCTGTTTTTT. It specifies CASRPNANTGELFF.

This sequence joins TRBV6-5 and TRBJ2-1; D possibly corresponds to TRBD2 (5 bases). The CDR3 length is 15 residues. V was pared by 4 bases and J by 0 bases, with 10 bases between. CDR1 MNHEY and CDR2 SVGAGI come from the germline V gene. The CDR3 coding sequence is TGTGCCAGCAGTTGGCGGAGGAGCTCCTACAATGAGCAGTTCTTC. Translation: CASSWRRSSYNEQFF.

The chain has TRBV10-3 and TRBJ1-1, with unresolved D. V was pared by 4 bases and J by 4 bases, with 10 bases between. The CDR3 is made up of 13 amino acids. Germline V gene data show CDR1 as ENHRY and CDR2 as SYGVKD. For the CDR3, the DNA is TGTGCCATCAGTGTATACACGGGCACTGAAGCTTTCTTT. Translating gives CAISVYTGTEAFF.

This clone was picked up a small number of times. The chain has TRBV29-1 and TRBJ2-3; 10 nucleotides agree with TRBD2. The germline V gene has CDR1 SQVTM and CDR2 ANQGSEA. This CDR3 is built from 13 residues. With V trimmed by 3 bases and J by 6 bases, 3 bases remained unmatched. DNA of the CDR3: TGCAGCGTTGACCCTAGCGGGAGTGATACGCAGTATTTT. This translates into CSVDPSGSDTQYF.

This sequence joins TRBV5-1 and TRBJ2-1; 7 bases are shared with TRBD1. V lost 4 bases to trimming and J lost 15 bases; unmatched junction nucleotides: 10. The CDR3 has 12 residues. Germline assignment: CDR1 SGHRS and CDR2 YFSETQ. The CDR3 region is CASSLDRVRVFF. The CDR3 DNA reads as TGCGCCAGCAGCCTCGACAGGGTCCGGGTGTTCTTC. Variable domain in full (rest from reference TRBV5-1 and TRBJ2-1): KAGVTQTPRYLIKTRGQQVTLSCSPISGHRSVSWYQQTPGQGLQFLFEYFSETQRNKGNFPGRFSGRQFSNSRSEMNVSTLELGDSALYLCASSLDRVRVFFGPGTRLTVL.

This clone was seen a handful of times. CDR3 DNA: TGTGCCTGGAGCCCCGCAGGGGGACATTCACCCCTCCACTTT. This gives the protein CAWSPAGGHSPLHF. The rearrangement links TRBV30 to TRBJ1-6, with TRBD1 matching over 7 bases. Trimming took 3 bases from V and 8 from J; bases not matched to a gene: 7. Germline V gene data show CDR1 as GTSNPN and CDR2 as SVGIG (reference sequence). The CDR3 is 14 amino acids.

Concerning this clone itself: This sample also contains other DNA sequences that code for the same CDR3. The chain links TRBV9 to TRBJ2-2, with D perhaps TRBD1 (6 bases). CDR1 SGDLS and CDR2 YYNGEE come from the germline V gene. Trimming shortened V by 0 bases and J by 2 bases, and 8 bases separated the two germline ends. The CDR3 loop spans 15 amino acids. The CDR3 spells CASSVGGTNTGELFF. The CDR3, as DNA: TGTGCCAGCAGCGTAGGTGGGACAAACACCGGGGAGCTGTTTTTT.

The V gene is TRBV10-3, the J gene TRBJ1-3; D not resolved. The germline CDR1 and CDR2 sequences are ENHRY and SYGVKD. Trimming removed 0 bases from V and 8 bases from J, with 8 bases in between. The CDR3 spans 13 residues. This chain's CDR3 is CAISESGSYTIYF. For the CDR3, the DNA is TGTGCCATCAGTGAGTCGGGGTCTTACACCATATATTTT.

The V call is TRBV5-1, the J call TRBJ2-2, with D perhaps TRBD2 (5 bases). Trimming cost V 6 bases and J 4 bases, with 19 bases left between them. This CDR3 is built from 16 residues. The germline V gene encodes CDR1 SGHRS and CDR2 YFSETQ. The CDR3 coding sequence is TGCGCCAGCACCTCGTCAGGCCTCCGGGGCACCGGGGAGCTGTTTTTT. Protein product: CASTSSGLRGTGELFF.

The V gene is TRBV5-4, the J gene TRBJ2-1; 7 bases are shared with TRBD1. After removal of 3 bases from V and 4 bases from J, the junction contained 7 bases not matched to a gene. CDR3 size: 15 residues. CDR1 is SGHNT, CDR2 YYREEE, per germline (reference sequence). CDR3 nucleotides: TGTGCCAGCAGCTGGGACAGAGTAAAATACAATGAGCAGTTCTTC. Its protein is CASSWDRVKYNEQFF.

This sequence joins TRBV7-2 and TRBJ2-7; 9 bases map to TRBD2. V was pared by 1 base and J by 4 bases, with 2 bases of the junction left unmatched. This CDR3 spans 14 amino acids. Germline V gene sequence: CDR1 SGHTA, CDR2 FQGNSA. The CDR3 sequence is CASSLVGLAYEQYF. In DNA, the CDR3 is TGTGCCAGCAGCTTAGTGGGACTAGCTTACGAGCAGTACTTC.

This clone came up a few times. This sequence joins TRBV15 and TRBJ1-4; perhaps TRBD1 as D (5 bases). CDR1 and CDR2 from the germline V gene are LNHNV and YYDKDF (reference sequence). The ends were cut back, 2 bases at V and 0 bases at J, with 7 bases in the middle. The CDR3 extends over 15 amino acids. The CDR3 loop is CATSRTGATNEKLFF. In nucleotides, the CDR3 is TGTGCCACCAGCAGAACAGGTGCAACTAATGAAAAACTGTTTTTT.

This chain joins TRBV11-3 and TRBJ2-1, with a possible D match to TRBD2 (7 bases). CDR3 length: 15 amino acids. Germline assignment: CDR1 SGHNT and CDR2 YENEEA. With 6 bases removed from V and 6 bases from J, the gap between germline ends came to 18 bases. CDR3 nucleotides: TGTGCCAGCAGTGGGGGGGCCGTTAGAGGCAATGAGCAGTTCTTC. Translating gives CASSGGAVRGNEQFF.

The chain couples TRBV6-4 to TRBJ2-2; 8 bases line up with TRBD2. This CDR3 is 15 amino acids long. Losses at the gene ends were 5 bases for V and 1 base for J; bases not matched to a gene: 3. Germline V gene sequence: CDR1 MRHNA, CDR2 SNTAGT. This CDR3 reads CASSTTSGNTGELFF. In DNA form, the CDR3 reads TGTGCCAGCAGTACTACTAGCGGGAACACCGGGGAGCTGTTTTTT.

As for this clone: The sample has other DNA sequences that encode this CDR3 too. The rearrangement joins TRBV6-5 to TRBJ2-7; no firm D call. Germline assignment: CDR1 MNHEY and CDR2 SVGAGI. V was cut by 2 bases and J by 2 bases, with 10 bases left in between. CDR3 size: 14 residues. The CDR3 DNA reads as TGTGCCAGCAGTTACGCCGCAGGCCCCTACGAGCAGTACTTC. Translating it yields CASSYAAGPYEQYF.

The CDR3 spells CASSLDAGGLPDTQYF. CDR3 DNA sequence: TGTGCCAGCAGCTTAGACGCGGGAGGGCTGCCAGATACGCAGTATTTT. The chain employs TRBV7-2 and TRBJ2-3, with TRBD2 identical over 9 bases. Germline V gene data show CDR1 as SGHTA and CDR2 as FQGNSA. The junction had 6 bases not matched to a gene; V was cut back by 1 base and J by 4 bases. The CDR3 is 16 amino acids. Drawing the rest from reference TRBV7-2 and TRBJ2-3, the complete variable domain is GAGVSQSPSNKVTEKGKDVELRCDPISGHTALYWYRQSLGQGLEFLIYFQGNSAPDKSGLPSDRFSAERTGGSVSTLTIQRTQQEDSAVYLCASSLDAGGLPDTQYFGPGTRLTVL.

This rearrangement joins TRBV4-3 to TRBJ2-1, with 9 bases that match TRBD2. The trim removed 0 bases at V and 9 bases at J, leaving 12 bases unmatched. The CDR3 consists of 17 residues. Germline V gene lookup returns CDR1 LGHNA and CDR2 YSLEER. The CDR3 DNA follows: TGCGCCAGCAGCCAAGAATATCTAGGGACTAGCCCAGGTGAGCAGTTCTTC. Its protein is CASSQEYLGTSPGEQFF.

This clone is a singleton in its sample. The J gene is TRBJ2-2, the V gene TRBV7-2; no clear D. V was cut by 2 bases and J by 6 bases, with 13 bases left in between. There are 15 residues in the CDR3. In germline, CDR1 is SGHTA, CDR2 FQGNSA. DNA of the CDR3: TGTGCCAGCAGCTTACGACCAAGTAGTGCCGGGGAGCTGTTTTTT. Translation gives CASSLRPSSAGELFF.

The chain carries TRBV5-1 and TRBJ1-1; D remains unclear. The CDR3 covers 12 residues. Per the germline V gene, CDR1 is SGHRS and CDR2 is YFSETQ. V was pared by 1 base and J by 6 bases, with 7 bases between. The CDR3 DNA reads TGCGCCAGCAGCTTGTCGGGGTCTGAAGCTTTCTTT. Its protein is CASSLSGSEAFF.

This clone was counted a single time. The rearrangement uses TRBV19 and TRBJ2-3, with no clear D. CDR1 is LNHDA and CDR2 is SQIVND in the germline V gene (reference sequence). This CDR3 is built from 14 residues. Trimming took off 0 bases at V and 0 bases at J, with 4 bases between the two ends. The CDR3 DNA follows: TGTGCCAGTAGTATAGATGCTAGCACAGATACGCAGTATTTT. Amino acids: CASSIDASTDTQYF.

The genes are TRBV6-9 and TRBJ2-5; D tentatively fits TRBD1 or TRBD2 (5 bases each). The J call may be wrong; the DNA end is better matched by TRBJ2-7. Looked up from germline, CDR1 is MNHGY and CDR2 is SVAAGI. The CDR3 contains 17 residues. CDR3 in amino acids: CASIPGSGWRRSYEQYF. The CDR3 DNA reads as TGTGCCAGCATCCCAGGGAGCGGTTGGAGGAGATCCTACGAGCAGTACTTC.

The chain has TRBV5-6 and TRBJ2-7, with 9 nucleotides matching TRBD2. The V gene's germline CDR1 is SGHDT and CDR2 YYEEEE. The trim removed 0 bases at V and 3 bases at J, leaving 10 bases unmatched. This CDR3 comprises 17 residues. The DNA for the CDR3 is TGTGCCAGCAGCTTGGTGGGCATTAGCGGGAGCGGCTACGAGCAGTACTTC. Protein: CASSLVGISGSGYEQYF.

This chain links TRBV7-2 with TRBJ2-1; D ambiguous. CDR1 and CDR2 (germline): SGHTA, FQGNSA. The CDR3 runs to 14 residues. Trimming removed 1 base at V and 6 bases at J, with 10 bases between. The CDR3, as DNA: TGTGCCAGCAGCTTAGTATATCTGCGCAATGAGCAGTTCTTC. Its protein product is CASSLVYLRNEQFF.

The CDR3 bases are TGTGCCAGCGGGACGACTCTTATATCCTACGAGCAGTACTTC. Amino acid sequence: CASGTTLISYEQYF. The chain links TRBV6-5 to TRBJ2-7; D could derive from TRBD1 or TRBD2 (5 bases each). V lost 8 bases and J lost 1, with 15 bases in between. The CDR3 is made up of 14 amino acids. Germline lookup yields CDR1 MNHEY and CDR2 SVGAGI.

The chain recombines TRBV7-2 with TRBJ2-7; 7 bases fit TRBD2. This CDR3 has 14 residues. Per germline, CDR1 SGHTA and CDR2 FQGNSA. Trimming at V came to 5 bases and at J to 5 bases, leaving 9 bases not matched to a gene. DNA for the CDR3: TGTGCCAGCAGCCCCGGGGGGTCCTTGAACGAGCAGTACTTC. Translated, it gives CASSPGGSLNEQYF.